Below are 3 T cell receptor beta chains sequenced from a single sample in a study of monozygotic twins with inflammatory bowel disease. Following a re-call of the 5' RACE reads, TCRdb has one entry per CDR3 protein and lacks DNA. The specimen's table records approximately 400,000 distinct CDR3 sequences. The sequencing sample was made of blood. Source of these receptors: a human donor with ulcerative colitis or Crohn's disease, or a healthy co-twin of an affected twin (not recorded which).

The rearrangement links TRBV3-1 to TRBJ1-5. Germline V gene data show CDR1 as LGHDT and CDR2 as YNNKEL (reference sequence). CDR3 size: 13 residues. The chain's CDR3 is CASSQVDRGPQHF.

The gene calls are TRBV28 and TRBJ2-2; the D call from TCRdb, TRBD2, cannot be confirmed without DNA. Germline CDR1 MDHEN, CDR2 SYDVKM. The CDR3 sequence is 14 residues long. CDR3 in amino acids: CASSFGTSAGELFF.

This chain connects TRBV7-3 to TRBJ2-5; the D call from TCRdb, TRBD2, cannot be confirmed without DNA. CDR1 and CDR2 (germline): SGHTA, FQGTGA. This CDR3 has 15 amino acids. CDR3 sequence reads: CASSLVGGSGETQYF.